This paragraph covers one T cell receptor (beta chain) sequence. This sample was taken from a study of blood T cell repertoires in COVID-19. This CDR3 region has 15 residues. Produced via immunoSEQ multiplex PCR; TCRdb's table is partial and in-frame only. This sample has about 250,000 clones, with roughly 86% found just once. V and J are TRBV21-1 and TRBJ2-3; TRBD2 is taken as the D call from the table, unchecked against the DNA. TRBV21-1 counts as a pseudogene. The specimen sequenced was peripheral blood. This sequence originates from a woman aged 25 to 39 with acute or convalescent COVID-19. The CDR3 is CASSGSGKVTDTQYF. In DNA, the CDR3 is TGTGCCAGCAGCGGCAGCGGGAAAGTCACAGATACGCAGTATTTT.